This TCR beta chain appears in the sequencing data of a study of cytomegalovirus exposure and HLA in healthy donors. Study-level points and caveats: In a later analysis, HLA-associated TCR beta chains were more clonally expanded than equally common others. Later on, an analysis showed TCR association rates differing by HLA locus, with DRB1 the most and HLA-C the fewest.

The CDR3 loop spans 13 amino acids. With 0 bases removed from V and 8 bases from J, the gap between germline ends came to 8 bases. Germline V gene data show CDR1 as SEHNR and CDR2 as FQNEAQ (reference sequence). 13 Jbeta primers and 60 Vbeta primers were used for the PCR. This table comes from immunoSEQ multiplex PCR, and its TCRdb copy is limited to in-frame clones, with some not included. The data hold roughly 65,000 clones, with just under 80% observed a single time. Points on this clone: The antigen remains undetermined.

The V gene is TRBV7-9, the J gene TRBJ2-1; no clear D. This TCR was sampled from a woman aged 25 to 45 in good health and CMV-seronegative. Sequenced input: PBMCs. Here the CDR3 reads CASSLAPYYEQFF. The CDR3, as DNA: TGTGCCAGCAGCTTAGCGCCTTACTATGAGCAGTTCTTC.